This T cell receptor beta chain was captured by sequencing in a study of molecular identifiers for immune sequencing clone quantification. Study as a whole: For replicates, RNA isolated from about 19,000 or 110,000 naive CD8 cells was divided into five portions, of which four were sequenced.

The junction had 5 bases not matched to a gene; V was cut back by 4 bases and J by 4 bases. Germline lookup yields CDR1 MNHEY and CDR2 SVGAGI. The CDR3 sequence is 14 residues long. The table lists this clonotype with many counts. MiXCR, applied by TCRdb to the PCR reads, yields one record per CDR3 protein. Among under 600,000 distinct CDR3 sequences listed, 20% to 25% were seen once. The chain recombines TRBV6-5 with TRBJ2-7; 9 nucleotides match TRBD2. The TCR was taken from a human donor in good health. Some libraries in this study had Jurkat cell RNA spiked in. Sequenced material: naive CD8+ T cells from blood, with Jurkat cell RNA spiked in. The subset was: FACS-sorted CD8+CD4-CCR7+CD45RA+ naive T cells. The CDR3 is CASSSGTSYYEQYF. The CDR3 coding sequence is TGTGCCAGCAGTTCCGGGACTAGCTATTACGAGCAGTACTTC.